This T cell receptor (beta chain) was obtained from a study of Tregs in tolerant kidney transplant recipients. The table lists this clone with a count of one. Mixed chimerism was transient after nonmyeloablative marrow transplants from related graft donors. This table comes from immunoSEQ multiplex PCR, and its TCRdb copy is limited to in-frame clones, with some not included. Of some 57,000 clones listed, about 91% are singletons. The receptor was isolated from a human patient who received a combined kidney and bone marrow transplant. Some T cells may be the graft donor's. Sequencing was performed on CD8+ T cells from blood (PBMCs), taken 24 months after the transplant.

The CDR3 DNA reads TGTGCCAGCAGTCAAACCCTAACTTCTTATGGCTACACCTTC. Its translation: CASSQTLTSYGYTF. The rearrangement joins TRBV28 to TRBJ1-2; no clear D gene. The CDR3 is 14 amino acids. The V gene lost 5 bases and the J gene lost 5 bases, with 15 bases spanning the gap. Germline V gene sequence: CDR1 MDHEN, CDR2 SYDVKM.